These 25 T cell receptor beta chains originate from one sample sequenced in a study of T cell responses to AZD1222 COVID-19 vaccine. Sequenced by immunoSEQ multiplex PCR; TCRdb stores in-frame clones only, minus some. The table records 160,000 or so clones, about 88% of them present only once. The sample in question was peripheral blood, obtained after recovery from COVID-19. The receptors were gathered from an adult who had recovered from COVID-19.

V usage is TRBV5-4 and J usage is TRBJ1-2; maybe TRBD1 (6 bases). The germline V gene encodes CDR1 SGHNT and CDR2 YYREEE (reference sequence). The V end lost 4 bases, the J end lost 2 bases, and 15 bases lay between the germline ends. The CDR3 sequence is 15 residues long. CDR3 amino acids: CASSPGQALNYGYTF. The CDR3 bases are TGTGCCAGCAGCCCGGGACAAGCATTAAACTATGGCTACACCTTC.

This rearrangement joins TRBV2 to TRBJ1-2, with D tentatively TRBD1 (5 bases). Germline V gene lookup returns CDR1 SNHLY and CDR2 FYNNEI. This CDR3 contains 15 residues. The ends were cut back, 5 bases at V and 0 bases at J, with 13 bases in the middle. In nucleotides, the CDR3 is TGTGCCAGCAGTCCGCAGACAGTACCTAACTATGGCTACACCTTC. Protein product: CASSPQTVPNYGYTF.

In the case of this clone: One junction end does not reproduce the germline sequence, and a read error may be involved. This chain links TRBV19 with TRBJ1-1, with D maybe TRBD1 (6 bases). The CDR3 totals 14 residues. CDR1 and CDR2 from the germline V gene are LNHDA and SQIVND (reference sequence). CDR3 sequence reads: CASSIGGGALGAFF. In nucleotides, the CDR3 is TGTGCCAGTAGCATAGGCGGGGGGGCGCTGGGCGCTTTCTTT.

The gene calls are TRBV5-6 and TRBJ1-3; 9 bases line up with TRBD1. The J segment lost 2 bases and the V segment lost 4 bases, leaving 4 bases of the junction unmatched. The CDR3 loop spans 15 amino acids. Germline loops: CDR1 SGHDT, CDR2 YYEEEE. CDR3 sequence reads: CASSVGDRAGNTIYF. CDR3 DNA: TGTGCCAGCAGCGTGGGGGACAGGGCTGGAAACACCATATATTTT.

The chain uses TRBV2 and TRBJ2-7; TRBD2 agrees at 10 bases. Looked up from germline, CDR1 is SNHLY and CDR2 is FYNNEI. The CDR3 has 14 amino acids. Trimming cost V 8 bases and J 1 base; bases outside gene matches: 5. CDR3 nucleotides: TGTGCCAGCCATGGGACTAGCGTTTCCTACGAGCAGTACTTC. It specifies CASHGTSVSYEQYF.

V gene TRBV7-9 combines with J gene TRBJ1-3; the D gene is possibly TRBD1 (5 bases). V was cut by 1 base and J by 1 base, with 11 bases left in between. CDR1 and CDR2 (germline): SEHNR, FQNEAQ (reference sequence). This CDR3 has 16 residues. The CDR3 DNA is TGTGCCAGCAGCTTAGATTCCGCAGGGTCTGGAAACACCATATATTTT. It yields the protein CASSLDSAGSGNTIYF. Combining the CDR3 with reference TRBV7-9 and TRBJ1-3 gives the whole variable domain DTGVSQNPRHKITKRGQNVTFRCDPISEHNRLYWYRQTLGQGPEFLTYFQNEAQLEKSRLLSDRFSAERPKGSFSTLEIQRTEQGDSAMYLCASSLDSAGSGNTIYFGEGSWLTVV.

The V and J genes are TRBV4-1 and TRBJ2-7; no reliable D call. Germline CDR1 is MGHRA and CDR2 is YSYEKL. The CDR3 length is 15 residues. Trimming pared 2 bases from V and 0 bases from J, leaving 11 bases between. CDR3 bases: TGCGCCAGCAGCCAACCCTGGACGGGCTCCTACGAGCAGTACTTC. Residues: CASSQPWTGSYEQYF.

The CDR3 DNA reads TGTGCCAGTAGTATCAGGGACCGTAATCAGCCCCAGCATTTT. Protein sequence: CASSIRDRNQPQHF. The chain is built from TRBV19 and TRBJ1-5; a weak D match, TRBD1 (5 bases). From germline, CDR1 is LNHDA and CDR2 SQIVND (reference sequence). CDR3 length equals 14 residues. The V gene lost 3 bases and the J gene lost 4 bases, with 10 bases spanning the gap.

This chain connects TRBV28 to TRBJ2-5, with D perhaps TRBD1 or TRBD2 (7 bases each). V shed 6 bases and J shed 2 bases, with 19 bases lying between them. The CDR3 extends over 16 amino acids. The V gene's germline CDR1 is MDHEN and CDR2 SYDVKM. The CDR3 DNA reads TGTGCCAGCAGCCCCGGGGAGGGGGCAGGACAAGAGACCCAGTACTTC. Translation gives CASSPGEGAGQETQYF.

The CDR3 DNA follows: TGTGCCAGCAGTGTCCCGGGCAGAGACAATCAGCCCCAGCATTTT. This translates into CASSVPGRDNQPQHF. The chain joins TRBV2 to TRBJ1-5, with D uncertain. This CDR3 comprises 15 residues. Trimming took 4 bases from V and 3 from J, leaving 13 bases between them. Germline-derived CDR1 and CDR2 are SNHLY and FYNNEI.

This rearrangement joins TRBV9 to TRBJ2-5, with D unresolved. Germline V gene lookup returns CDR1 SGDLS and CDR2 YYNGEE. The CDR3 contains 15 residues. Trimming cost V 3 bases and J 4 bases, with 16 bases left between them. The CDR3 reads CASSASGSPVETQYF. CDR3 nucleotide sequence: TGTGCCAGCAGCGCCAGTGGCTCCCCTGTAGAGACCCAGTACTTC.

The rearrangement joins TRBV18 to TRBJ1-2; 7 bases match TRBD1. Germline-derived CDR1 and CDR2 are KGHSH and LQKENI. V trimming: 0 bases; J trimming: 8 bases; junction bases outside the gene matches: 12. This CDR3 is 16 amino acids long. The CDR3 nucleotides read TGTGCCAGCTCACCACCATCAATTTCCCAGGGGGGAGGCTACACCTTC. Translating it yields CASSPPSISQGGGYTF.

In its sample, this clone was seen once. The rearrangement links TRBV7-8 to TRBJ2-7; 13 bases line up with TRBD2. This CDR3 spans 17 amino acids. The V gene end was trimmed by 4 bases and the J gene end by 2 bases; junction bases not matched to a gene: 8. The germline V gene has CDR1 SGHVS and CDR2 FQNEAQ. The CDR3 region has the DNA TGTGCCAGCAGCTCGGGACTAGCGGGGTCGCTCACCTACGAGCAGTACTTC. It codes for CASSSGLAGSLTYEQYF. Variable domain in full (rest from reference TRBV7-8 and TRBJ2-7): GAGVSQSPRYKVAKRGQDVALRCDPISGHVSLFWYQQALGQGPEFLTYFQNEAQLDKSGLPSDRFFAERPEGSVSTLKIQRTQQEDSAVYLCASSSGLAGSLTYEQYFGPGTRLTVT.

The CDR3, as DNA: TGCGCCAGCAGCTTTGACACCATCGGGGAGGGAAAAAACACTGAAGCTTTCTTT. Protein sequence: CASSFDTIGEGKNTEAFF. The genes are TRBV5-1 and TRBJ1-1; unclear D gene. The CDR3 runs to 18 residues. Trimming cost V 2 bases and J 2 bases, with 22 bases left between them. Germline-derived CDR1 and CDR2 are SGHRS and YFSETQ.

J is TRBJ2-7 and V is TRBV5-8; the D gene could be TRBD1 or TRBD2 (5 bases each). From germline, CDR1 is SGHTS and CDR2 YDEGEE. V was pared by 4 bases and J by 8 bases, with 16 bases between. CDR3 length: 13 amino acids. The CDR3 coding sequence is TGTGCCAGCAGCATACGGGACGGCTTCCAGCAGTACTTC. Its protein is CASSIRDGFQQYF.

The chain is built from TRBV2 and TRBJ2-4; D ambiguous. Looked up from germline, CDR1 is SNHLY and CDR2 is FYNNEI. V lost 7 bases and J lost 1, with 11 bases in between. The CDR3 is made up of 14 amino acids. This CDR3 reads CASTPRSAKNIQYF. CDR3 bases: TGTGCCAGCACCCCTCGGAGCGCCAAAAACATTCAGTACTTC.

The chain couples TRBV11-2 to TRBJ1-5, with a possible D match to TRBD1 (5 bases). The length of the CDR3 is 15 residues. V was shortened by 4 bases and J by 0 bases, with 10 bases between the two germline ends. Per the germline V gene, CDR1 is SGHAT and CDR2 is FQNNGV. In nucleotides, the CDR3 is TGTGCCAGCAGCTCCGGGACTCTTAGCAATCAGCCCCAGCATTTT. Residues: CASSSGTLSNQPQHF.

This sequence joins TRBV6-1 and TRBJ2-5; TRBD1 agrees at 7 bases. V shed 1 base and J 2 bases; nucleotides not matched to a gene: 13. The CDR3 totals 18 residues. Germline CDR1 is MNHNS and CDR2 is SASEGT. Here the CDR3 reads CASSEDPPDRDPQETQYF. The CDR3 DNA reads as TGTGCCAGCAGTGAAGACCCCCCTGACAGGGACCCGCAAGAGACCCAGTACTTC.

V is TRBV28 and J is TRBJ1-2; maybe TRBD1 (5 bases). CDR3 length equals 14 residues. In germline, CDR1 is MDHEN, CDR2 SYDVKM. Deletions cut 7 bases from V and 3 bases from J, with 15 bases between. CDR3 DNA sequence: TGTGCCAGCACCATCTCTGGGGGGTACTATGGCTACACCTTC. Amino acid sequence: CASTISGGYYGYTF.

The genes are TRBV7-9 and TRBJ1-1; weak D call: TRBD1 (5 bases). The V end lost 8 bases, the J end lost 0 bases, and 16 bases lay between the germline ends. Germline CDR1 SEHNR, CDR2 FQNEAQ (reference sequence). This CDR3 is 15 amino acids long. The CDR3 reads CASSPPAGMNTEAFF. The CDR3, as DNA: TGTGCCAGCTCCCCCCCGGCAGGGATGAACACTGAAGCTTTCTTT.

The rearrangement uses TRBV5-4 and TRBJ2-7; D unclear. The CDR3 is 12 amino acids. Trimming removed 4 bases at V and 4 bases at J, with 9 bases between. Germline values: CDR1 SGHNT, CDR2 YYREEE (reference sequence). CDR3 nucleotide sequence: TGTGCCAGCAGCACCGGACCTTACGAGCAGTACTTC. This encodes CASSTGPYEQYF.

The rearrangement joins TRBV28 to TRBJ2-2; D is undetermined. CDR1 is MDHEN, CDR2 SYDVKM, per germline. The CDR3 totals 14 residues. V shed 3 bases and J shed 1 base, with 6 bases lying between them. In DNA form, the CDR3 reads TGTGCCAGCAGTTTTTTCGGGAACACCGGGGAGCTGTTTTTT. It yields the protein CASSFFGNTGELFF.

This clone appeared once. The rearrangement links TRBV19 to TRBJ2-2; 7 bases map to TRBD1. CDR3 length: 15 amino acids. V shed 5 bases, J shed 6 bases, and the junction held 9 bases outside the gene matches. The germline V gene has CDR1 LNHDA and CDR2 SQIVND (reference sequence). CDR3 DNA: TGTGCCAGTAGTCCTCAGAACAGGGGAGCCGGGGAGCTGTTTTTT. Its translation is CASSPQNRGAGELFF.

The chain has TRBV2 and TRBJ2-7; 9 positions agree with TRBD2. With 4 bases clipped from V and 6 bases from J, the junction kept 7 bases outside the gene matches. The CDR3 is made up of 14 amino acids. Germline V CDR1 and CDR2: SNHLY, FYNNEI. The CDR3 here is CASSGSGGLGEQYF. DNA of the CDR3: TGTGCCAGCAGTGGAAGCGGGGGGCTGGGCGAGCAGTACTTC.

This clone has more than one count but fewer than ten. The chain recombines TRBV3-1 (or the pseudogene TRBV3-2) with TRBJ2-3; weak D call: TRBD2 (5 bases). Germline V gene lookup returns CDR1 LGHDT and CDR2 YNNKEL (reference sequence). The CDR3 extends over 13 amino acids. Trimming pared 4 bases from V and 6 bases from J, leaving 11 bases between. This CDR3 is CASSLFPGDTQYF. The CDR3 nucleotides read TGTGCCAGCAGCCTCTTTCCGGGGGATACGCAGTATTTT.